This TCR beta chain originates from a study of graft-versus-host responses after intestinal transplantation. Study-level information: Anti-thymocyte globulin induction was given to all recipients, followed by tacrolimus and steroids for around three years. General study findings and limits: GvH clones occurred in recipient marrow; some first appeared in ileum or blood.

Method: immunoSEQ multiplex PCR; TCRdb's copy keeps in-frame clones and lacks some. The sample carries 39,000 or so clones, 93% recorded once. On this clone itself: The antigen is not known.

The CDR3 runs 15 residues. Germline CDR1 and CDR2: SNHLY and FYNNEI. V dropped 7 bases and J dropped 2; count of bases not matched to a gene: 8. The V call is TRBV2, the J call TRBJ2-7; 10 bases fit TRBD1. Material: unstimulated CD8+ T cells sorted from spleen or lymph node cells, obtained before transplant. This clonotype was obtained from a human donor who was the organ donor for an intestinal transplant. This CDR3 reads CASNDRDRGTYEQYF. The CDR3 region has the DNA TGTGCCAGCAACGACCGGGACAGGGGAACCTACGAGCAGTACTTC.